The present T cell receptor (beta chain) was sequenced within a study of T cells expressing NK-cell markers (dated by TCRdb to the early 2020s). Some background on the complete study: Eight donors provided sorted CD3+CD56+NKG2C+, CD3+CD56+NKG2C- and CD3+CD56-NKG2C+ T-cell subsets, whose TCR beta-chain repertoires were profiled. The study sequenced eight donors, all healthy volunteers chosen at random: three men and five women. Sequencing of the libraries produced 2 x 150 bp reads on Illumina HiSeq 2000/2500, MiSeq or NextSeq. Seven of the eight sequenced donors were HCMV-seropositive and one was HCMV-seronegative.

A remark on this clonotype: The specificity of this receptor is unknown.

Results and caveats for the whole study, not just this receptor: Whether the expanded NKG2C-expressing T cell clones were specific for HCMV antigens was left unclear. Those dominant clonotypes were again the most abundant among CD3+CD56-NKG2C+ cells in a handful of donors, at about 25-60.1%. For more than 5 donors, the dominant CD3+CD56+NKG2C+ clonotypes were among the top 10 CD8+ clonotypes and accounted for 1.0-7.0% of CD8+ T cells.

To determine HCMV serostatus, a commercial ELISA kit was used to detect HCMV-specific IgG in serum. Peripheral blood mononuclear cells were isolated from blood by Ficoll density gradient centrifugation. The CDR3 holds 14 amino acids from the cysteine to the phenylalanine. No DNA is listed. From a lookup of the germline V gene, CDR1 and CDR2 are ENHRY and SYGVKD. Sequencer: Illumina HiSeq 2000. 5'RACE template switching, by which a universal primer site and unique molecular identifiers were added, was used to make TCR beta cDNA libraries. cDNA synthesis was primed from the TCR beta constant segment and was followed by two successive PCR amplification steps. The published analysis was carried out like this. Reads were demultiplexed and grouped by UMI with MIGEC, and clonotypes were assembled and quantified with MiTCR. To exclude erroneous sequences, only TCR cDNA sequences supported by at least two reads were retained. The tcR package was used for downstream repertoire analysis, and clonotypes were matched between fractions using CDR3 nucleotide sequence together with V segment. Antigen specificity was annotated against VDJdb with VDJmatch, allowing one amino acid substitution in CDR3. One entry per CDR3 protein sequence results from the TCRdb reprocessing of the reads, with DNA left out. These V and J calls derive from TCRdb rather than the authors' analysis. The sample table gives about 460,000 distinct CDR3 sequences. 1.4% to 1.5% of the sample goes to the ten largest clones.

The sequenced sample was blood T cells: a sorted CD56 or NKG2C T cell subset, CD4+ or CD8+ T cells, or bulk PBMC T cells (not recorded which). This receptor was identified in a woman aged 45-59 years in good health. Donor details come from another sample of the same person, matched by shared clones. The V and J genes are TRBV10-3 and TRBJ2-1. CDR3 reads: CAISESQTSGEQFF.